Listed below are T cell receptor beta chains from one sample, sequenced in a study of blood T cell repertoires in COVID-19. TCRdb's table, derived via immunoSEQ multiplex PCR, lists solely in-frame clones and lacks some. The sample lists around 270,000 clones, approximately 83% occurring once. Sequencing was done on a sample of peripheral blood. Every receptor here comes from a person between 65 and 79 years old with COVID-19, enrolled during active disease. Each CDR3 is given with its conserved first and last residue. A D gene is named only where the DNA matches it firmly. Expanded clones are given a class, and other clones once, few, many or no size at all.

j_call,clone_size,d_call,v_call,cdr3_aa,cdr3_nt
TRBJ2-7,.,.,TRBV19,CASSAGNYEQYF,TGTGCCAGTAGTGCGGGGAACTACGAGCAGTACTTC
TRBJ2-3,once,.,TRBV7-2,CASVRGGGPLTDTQYF,TGTGCCAGCGTGAGGGGGGGAGGGCCTCTTACAGATACGCAGTATTTT
TRBJ2-7,.,TRBD2,TRBV6-6,CASTYSGRASYEQYF,TGTGCCAGCACCTATAGCGGGAGAGCCTCCTACGAGCAGTACTTC
TRBJ1-5,.,TRBD1,TRBV6-2/TRBV6-3,CASSTGTGYYQPQHF,TGTGCCAGCAGCACGGGGACAGGGTATTATCAGCCCCAGCATTTT
TRBJ2-3,.,TRBD2,TRBV5-1,CASSYRLAGGTDTQYF,TGCGCCAGCAGCTACCGACTAGCGGGGGGCACAGATACGCAGTATTTT
TRBJ1-2,.,.,TRBV7-9,CASSLSGATLTNYGYTF,TGTGCCAGCAGCTTAAGCGGTGCAACCCTTACTAACTATGGCTACACCTTC
TRBJ2-4,.,.,TRBV6-7,CASRKGGAIKNIQYF,TGTGCCAGCAGAAAGGGTGGGGCGATCAAAAACATTCAGTACTTC
TRBJ1-1,.,TRBD1,TRBV11-3,CASSPRTGSRAFF,TGTGCCAGCAGCCCAAGGACAGGATCACGAGCTTTCTTT
TRBJ2-7,.,TRBD1,TRBV7-8,CASSSRRPGTGGFYEQYF,TGTGCCAGCAGCTCTCGCAGACCCGGGACAGGGGGCTTCTACGAGCAGTACTTC
TRBJ2-7,few,.,TRBV19,CASGTTGSHEQYF,TGTGCCAGCGGCACAACAGGGTCCCACGAGCAGTACTTC
TRBJ2-7,.,TRBD1,TRBV9,CASSPRWDSGSEQYF,TGTGCCAGCAGCCCCCGATGGGACAGCGGATCCGAGCAGTACTTC
TRBJ2-3,.,TRBD2,TRBV4-1,CASSLSGGTDTQYF,TGCGCCAGCAGCCTAAGCGGGGGGACAGATACGCAGTATTTT
TRBJ2-2,.,TRBD2,TRBV7-2,CASSLVGRGGAYTGELFF,TGTGCCAGCAGCTTAGTTGGGCGCGGGGGGGCTTACACCGGGGAGCTGTTTTTT
TRBJ1-4,medium-sized,TRBD1,TRBV28,CASSDGTAPNEKLFF,TGTGCCAGCAGTGACGGGACAGCCCCTAATGAAAAACTGTTTTTT
TRBJ2-5,.,TRBD1,TRBV29-1,CSVTDRGGETQYF,TGCAGCGTTACGGACAGGGGTGGCGAGACCCAGTACTTC
TRBJ1-6,.,.,TRBV5-6,CASSSRGRVGLDSPLHF,TGTGCCAGCAGCTCCAGGGGCAGGGTTGGTTTAGATTCACCCCTCCACTTT
TRBJ1-2,.,.,TRBV6-6,CASRQVGGRYTF,TGTGCCAGCAGACAGGTCGGCGGACGCTACACCTTC
TRBJ2-4,.,.,TRBV2,CASRQGGSNIQYF,TGTGCCAGCAGACAGGGTGGGTCGAACATTCAGTACTTC
TRBJ2-2,few,TRBD2,TRBV7-3,CASSYSGRRAGELFF,TGTGCCAGCAGCTACAGCGGGAGGAGGGCCGGGGAGCTGTTTTTT
TRBJ2-5,.,.,TRBV9,CASSQTGTVETQYF,TGTGCCAGCAGCCAGACCGGGACTGTCGAGACCCAGTACTTC
TRBJ2-2,.,TRBD2,TRBV11-2,CASSKGLAGWVGELFF,TGTGCCAGCAGCAAGGGACTAGCGGGATGGGTCGGGGAGCTGTTTTTT
TRBJ2-7,once,TRBD2,TRBV6-5,CASSSSLAGAYEQYF,TGTGCCAGCAGTTCATCGCTAGCGGGAGCTTACGAGCAGTACTTC
TRBJ2-7,.,TRBD1,TRBV30,CATEGQGIWSGQYF,TGTGCCACCGAGGGACAGGGGATTTGGTCTGGGCAGTACTTC
TRBJ2-7,.,TRBD1,TRBV4-3,CASSQYRGEQYF,TGCGCCAGCAGCCAGTACAGGGGCGAGCAGTACTTC
TRBJ1-1,.,.,TRBV27,CASSPWTANTEAFF,TGTGCCAGCAGTCCATGGACAGCGAACACTGAAGCTTTCTTT
TRBJ1-1,.,.,TRBV19,CASSMGQNTRMNTEAFF,TGTGCCAGTAGTATGGGACAAAACACCAGGATGAACACTGAAGCTTTCTTT
TRBJ2-7,.,TRBD2,TRBV5-1,CASSLGTSGIYEQYF,TGCGCCAGCAGCCTAGGGACTAGCGGAATCTACGAGCAGTACTTC
TRBJ2-2,few,.,TRBV28,CASGGGPNTGELFF,TGTGCCAGCGGCGGGGGCCCGAACACCGGGGAGCTGTTTTTT
TRBJ1-3,.,.,TRBV19,CASGHVRAKASSGNTIYF,TGTGCCAGCGGACATGTAAGGGCCAAGGCAAGCTCTGGAAACACCATATATTTT
TRBJ1-6,.,.,TRBV5-1,CASSLVNIGEYNSPLHF,TGCGCCAGCAGCTTGGTTAATATTGGGGAGTATAATTCACCCCTCCACTTT
TRBJ1-5,.,TRBD1,TRBV24-1,CAIKGQGPRGPQHF,TGTGCCATCAAGGGACAGGGGCCTCGGGGGCCCCAGCATTTT
TRBJ2-3,.,.,TRBV7-9,CASSPGGTDTQYF,TGTGCCAGCAGCCCCGGAGGCACAGATACGCAGTATTTT
TRBJ1-6,.,.,TRBV21-1,CASSVQGNSPLHF,TGTGCCAGCAGCGTCCAGGGTAACTCACCCCTCCACTTT
TRBJ2-5,.,.,TRBV5-4,CASSLLSAGGKTQYF,TGTGCCAGCAGCTTGTTAAGTGCGGGCGGGAAGACCCAGTACTTC
TRBJ1-5,.,.,TRBV6-5,CASSYWPGGSNQPQHF,TGTGCCAGCAGTTACTGGCCGGGGGGGAGCAATCAGCCCCAGCATTTT
TRBJ2-3,.,TRBD2,TRBV27,CASSLPGGRAIDTQYF,TGTGCCAGCAGTTTACCGGGCGGGAGGGCCATAGATACGCAGTATTTT
TRBJ2-1,.,TRBD2,TRBV30,CAWTSGRLDLNEQFF,TGTGCCTGGACTAGCGGGAGATTGGACCTCAATGAGCAGTTCTTC
TRBJ2-1,few,TRBD2,TRBV9,CASSVADAGGYNEQFF,TGTGCCAGCAGCGTAGCTGACGCGGGAGGGTACAATGAGCAGTTCTTC
TRBJ1-2,.,TRBD1,TRBV6-5,CASSYTTGQRYGYTF,TGTGCCAGCAGTTACACGACGGGACAGCGCTATGGCTACACCTTC
TRBJ1-5,.,.,TRBV5-4,CASSRGSNQPQHF,TGTGCCAGCAGCAGGGGGAGCAATCAGCCCCAGCATTTT
TRBJ1-2,once,TRBD1,TRBV13,CASSLGRLGTGEAANYGYTF,TGTGCCAGCAGCTTAGGCCGACTAGGGACAGGGGAGGCCGCTAACTATGGCTACACCTTC
TRBJ1-1,.,.,TRBV5-1,CASSAAIGTEAFF,TGCGCCAGCAGCGCGGCAATCGGGACTGAAGCTTTCTTT
TRBJ2-6,.,.,TRBV7-3,CASSLSPVSGANVLTF,TGTGCCAGCAGCTTAAGTCCGGTCTCAGGGGCCAACGTCCTGACTTTC
TRBJ2-7,.,TRBD1,TRBV7-2,CASSSPDRGLNEQYF,TGTGCCAGCAGCTCGCCCGACAGGGGGCTAAACGAGCAGTACTTC
TRBJ1-5,few,.,TRBV28,CASSLFWGPRTGRNQPQHF,TGTGCCAGCAGTTTATTTTGGGGGCCCCGAACTGGACGGAATCAGCCCCAGCATTTT
TRBJ2-3,.,.,TRBV9,CASSAGSTDTQYF,TGTGCCAGCAGCGCCGGGAGTACAGATACGCAGTATTTT
TRBJ1-5,.,.,TRBV15,CATSRAQSNQPQHF,TGTGCCACCAGCAGAGCTCAGAGCAATCAGCCCCAGCATTTT
TRBJ2-7,few,TRBD1,TRBV19,CASSPRNRGIYEQYF,TGTGCCAGTAGTCCTCGAAACAGGGGGATTTACGAGCAGTACTTC
TRBJ1-4,.,.,TRBV2,CASSTPQGNNEKLFF,TGTGCCAGCAGTACGCCGCAGGGGAATAATGAAAAACTGTTTTTT
TRBJ1-2,.,.,TRBV9,CASSVLGAIHYGYTF,TGTGCCAGCAGCGTACTGGGGGCTATACACTATGGCTACACCTTC
TRBJ2-7,.,TRBD1,TRBV27,CASSRDRSSTYEQYF,TGTGCCAGCAGTCGGGACAGGTCCTCCACCTACGAGCAGTACTTC
TRBJ2-2,few,TRBD2,TRBV5-6,CASSPAAGAGELFF,TGTGCCAGCAGCCCCGCTGCGGGAGCCGGGGAGCTGTTTTTT
TRBJ1-6,.,TRBD1,TRBV19,CASSSTGVRSPLHF,TGTGCCAGCTCTTCGACAGGGGTGCGTTCACCCCTCCACTTT
TRBJ1-2,.,.,TRBV6-1,CASSEQGGYGYTF,TGTGCCAGCAGTGAACAGGGTGGCTATGGCTACACCTTC
TRBJ1-3,.,TRBD1,TRBV27,CASSLGRGNTIYF,TGTGCCAGCAGTTTAGGCAGGGGGAACACCATATATTTT
TRBJ1-1,.,.,TRBV5-4,CASSLSGGTEAFF,TGTGCCAGCAGCTTGTCGGGGGGCACTGAAGCTTTCTTT
TRBJ2-7,.,.,TRBV4-2,CASSQAFGADHYEQYF,TGTGCCAGCAGCCAAGCATTTGGGGCAGACCACTACGAGCAGTACTTC
TRBJ2-2,.,.,TRBV5-1,CASSFDSLGDGELFF,TGCGCCAGCAGCTTTGACAGTCTAGGAGACGGGGAGCTGTTTTTT